The 6 T cell receptor beta chains reported below all come from one sample, sequenced in a study of blood T cell repertoires in COVID-19. Sequenced by immunoSEQ multiplex PCR; TCRdb stores in-frame clones only, minus some. The sample includes over 150,000 clones, roughly 78% seen only once; the top ten take under 2%. The sequenced material came from peripheral blood. These receptors were obtained from a man aged 80 or over with acute or convalescent COVID-19.

This clone was seen a few times. The chain has TRBV5-8 and TRBJ1-2, with TRBD1 as a possible D gene (5 bases). V was pared by 5 bases and J by 0 bases, with 11 bases between. Per the germline V gene, CDR1 is SGHTS and CDR2 is YDEGEE. The CDR3 totals 14 residues. CDR3 coding DNA: TGTGCCAGCAGGGGGACGGGAGCTAACTATGGCTACACCTTC. Protein sequence: CASRGTGANYGYTF.

Only a few counts were recorded for this clone. This sequence joins TRBV6-1 and TRBJ2-5; D not certain. Germline CDR1 reads MNHNS; CDR2 reads SASEGT. The CDR3 length is 13 residues. Deletions cut 2 bases from V and 2 bases from J, with 6 bases between. CDR3 residues: CASSENSQETQYF. The CDR3 DNA reads as TGTGCCAGCAGTGAAAACTCACAAGAGACCCAGTACTTC.

This clone appeared a single time. The rearrangement links TRBV7-9 to TRBJ2-5, with a possible D match to TRBD2 (5 bases). V was trimmed by 1 base and J by 9 bases, leaving 9 bases between them. CDR1 SEHNR and CDR2 FQNEAQ come from the germline V gene (reference sequence). The CDR3 runs 12 residues. The CDR3 DNA follows: TGTGCCAGCAGCTTAGGCGGCGGGTCCCAGTACTTC. It specifies CASSLGGGSQYF.

There are many counts of this clone. The genes are TRBV9 and TRBJ2-2; D gene uncertain. Per germline, CDR1 SGDLS and CDR2 YYNGEE. V was pared by 3 bases and J by 1 base, with 4 bases between. This CDR3 region has 13 residues. The CDR3 DNA reads TGTGCCAGCAGCGCACTGAACACCGGGGAGCTGTTTTTT. Amino acid sequence: CASSALNTGELFF.

V usage is TRBV4-2 and J usage is TRBJ2-7; D is possibly TRBD1 (6 bases). Trimming removed 1 base at V and 0 bases at J, with 10 bases between. Germline CDR1 reads LGHNA; CDR2 reads YNFKEQ. The CDR3 runs to 15 residues. DNA for the CDR3: TGTGCCAGCAGCCAAGGGACAGAGGGCTCCTACGAGCAGTACGTC. Translation gives CASSQGTEGSYEQYV.

The J gene is TRBJ2-3, the V gene TRBV4-1, with 8 positions matching TRBD2. V was clipped by 0 bases and J by 1 base; unmatched bases: 3. CDR1 and CDR2 (germline): MGHRA, YSYEKL. CDR3 size: 16 residues. Here the CDR3 reads CASSQDGSGGTDTQYF. As DNA, the CDR3 is TGCGCCAGCAGCCAAGATGGTAGCGGGGGCACAGATACGCAGTATTTT.